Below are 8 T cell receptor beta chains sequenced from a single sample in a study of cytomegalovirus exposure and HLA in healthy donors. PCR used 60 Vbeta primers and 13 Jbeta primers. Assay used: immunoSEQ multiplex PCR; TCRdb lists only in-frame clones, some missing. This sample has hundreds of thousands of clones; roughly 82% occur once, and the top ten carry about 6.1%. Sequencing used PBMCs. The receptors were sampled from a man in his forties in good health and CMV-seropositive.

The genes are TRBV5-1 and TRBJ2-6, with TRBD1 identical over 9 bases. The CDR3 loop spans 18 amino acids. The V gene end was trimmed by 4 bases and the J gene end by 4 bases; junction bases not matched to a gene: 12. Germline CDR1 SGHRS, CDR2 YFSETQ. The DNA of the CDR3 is TGCGCCAGCAGCCCCCGTCCCGGGACAGGGTACGGGGCCAACGTCCTGACTTTC. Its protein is CASSPRPGTGYGANVLTF.

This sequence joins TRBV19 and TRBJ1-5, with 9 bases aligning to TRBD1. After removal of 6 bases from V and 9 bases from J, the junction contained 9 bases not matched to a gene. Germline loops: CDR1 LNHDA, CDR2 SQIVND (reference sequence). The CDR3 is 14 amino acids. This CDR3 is CASSDGQGSSPQHF. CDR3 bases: TGTGCCAGTAGCGACGGACAGGGGTCTTCGCCCCAGCATTTT. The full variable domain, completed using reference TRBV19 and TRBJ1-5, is DGGITQSPKYLFRKEGQNVTLSCEQNLNHDAMYWYRQDPGQGLRLIYYSQIVNDFQKGDIAEGYSVSREKKESFPLTVTSAQKNPTAFYLCASSDGQGSSPQHFGDGTRLSIL.

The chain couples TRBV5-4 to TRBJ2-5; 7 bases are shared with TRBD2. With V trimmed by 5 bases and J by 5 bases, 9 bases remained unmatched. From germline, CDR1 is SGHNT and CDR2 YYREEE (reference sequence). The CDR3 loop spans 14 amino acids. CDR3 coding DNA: TGTGCCAGCAGACAGCGGGACGAGTGGGAGACCCAGTACTTC. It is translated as CASRQRDEWETQYF.

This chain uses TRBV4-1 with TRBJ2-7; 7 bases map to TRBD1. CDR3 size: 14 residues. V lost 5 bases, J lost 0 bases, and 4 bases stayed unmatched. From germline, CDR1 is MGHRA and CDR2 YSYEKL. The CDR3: CASSLDRSSYEQYF. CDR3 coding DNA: TGCGCCAGCAGCTTGGACAGGAGCTCCTACGAGCAGTACTTC.

The CDR3 DNA reads as TGTGCCACCAGCAGAGAAAGTCCGCAACTATCCTACGAGCAGTACTTC. It translates to CATSRESPQLSYEQYF. The chain recombines TRBV15 with TRBJ2-7; the D is unclear. Trimming took 0 bases from V and 1 from J, leaving 13 bases between them. Germline values: CDR1 LNHNV, CDR2 YYDKDF (reference sequence). CDR3 size: 16 residues.

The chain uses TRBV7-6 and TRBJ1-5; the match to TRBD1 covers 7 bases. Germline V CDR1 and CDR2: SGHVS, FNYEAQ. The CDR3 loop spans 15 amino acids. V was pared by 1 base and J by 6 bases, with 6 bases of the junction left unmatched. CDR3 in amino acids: CASSLEGAGGQPQHF. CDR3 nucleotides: TGTGCCAGCAGCTTAGAGGGGGCGGGTGGTCAGCCCCAGCATTTT.

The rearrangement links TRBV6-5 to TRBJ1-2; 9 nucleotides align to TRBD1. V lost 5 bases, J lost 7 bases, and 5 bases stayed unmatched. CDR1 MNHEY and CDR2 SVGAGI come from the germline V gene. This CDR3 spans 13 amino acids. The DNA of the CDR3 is TGTGCCAGCAGTAGGGACAGGGTAGCTGGCTACACCTTC. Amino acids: CASSRDRVAGYTF.

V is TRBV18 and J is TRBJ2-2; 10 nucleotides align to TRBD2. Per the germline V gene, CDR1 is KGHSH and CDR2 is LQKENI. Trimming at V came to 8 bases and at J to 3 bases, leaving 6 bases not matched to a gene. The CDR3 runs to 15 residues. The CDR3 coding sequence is TGTGCCAGCCCTAGCGGGAGTAGTCACACCGGGGAGCTGTTTTTT. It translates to CASPSGSSHTGELFF.